These 8 T cell receptor beta chains were all obtained from the same sample, sequenced in a study of beta chain features in type 1 diabetes (dated by TCRdb to the late 2010s). What the research found in general, with its limitations: Type 1 diabetes patients showed a moderate but significant shortening of TCRB CDR3 length in all four CD4+ subsets.

These receptors have no known antigen. The library was built by means of the immunoSEQ multiplex PCR assay. The entire amount of isolated RNA was reverse transcribed using the High Capacity cDNA Reverse Transcription Kit, so the sequenced TCRB transcripts were expressed ones. TCRdb holds this immuneACCESS table with in-frame rearrangements only. Some clones are missing; in checked studies, unresolved V genes explain under half, and the rest has no known cause. The sample table contains hundreds of thousands of clones; only one count was recorded for over 13% of them. The ten biggest clones cover just under 0.04% of the sample. Sample: naive CD4+ T cells from blood. Explained via the paper, the cell subset or site label denotes: true naive CD4+ T cells. These receptors were obtained from a man between 18 and 29 years old with type 1 diabetes.

The V and J genes are TRBV2 and TRBJ2-7; D perhaps matches TRBD2 (5 bases). V lost 3 bases and J lost 2, with 14 bases in between. The CDR3 sequence is 15 residues long. Germline values: CDR1 SNHLY, CDR2 FYNNEI. This chain's CDR3 is CASSERAYLAYEQYF. The CDR3 bases are TGTGCCAGCAGTGAGAGGGCCTACCTGGCCTACGAGCAGTACTTC.

V is TRBV30 and J is TRBJ1-5; no clear D. CDR1 is GTSNPN and CDR2 is SVGIG in the germline V gene (reference sequence). CDR3 length: 13 amino acids. V lost 5 bases to trimming and J lost 2 bases, with 10 bases between them. CDR3 amino acids: CAWDHGGNQPQHF. The CDR3 coding sequence is TGTGCCTGGGACCACGGCGGCAATCAGCCCCAGCATTTT.

The rearrangement joins TRBV27 to TRBJ2-1; D might be TRBD2 (6 bases). Germline V lookup: CDR1 MNHEY, CDR2 SMNVEV (reference sequence). CDR3 length equals 13 residues. Deletions cut 3 bases from V and 6 bases from J, with 9 bases between. The CDR3: CASSFRDFNEQFF. The CDR3 DNA sequence: TGTGCCAGCAGTTTCCGGGACTTCAATGAGCAGTTCTTC.

As for this clone: Other DNA sequences in this sample translate to the same CDR3. The CDR3 bases are TGTGCCTGGAGTCCCAGGGGGAATCAGCCCCAGCATTTT. Translated: CAWSPRGNQPQHF. The chain has TRBV30 and TRBJ1-5, with TRBD1 matching 7 bases. CDR1 GTSNPN and CDR2 SVGIG come from the germline V gene (reference sequence). J lost 4 bases, V lost 2 bases, and 2 bases had no gene match. This CDR3 contains 13 residues.

This clone occurred a few times. The rearrangement joins TRBV13 to TRBJ2-1, with 15 bases matching TRBD2. Germline V lookup: CDR1 PRHDT, CDR2 FYEKMQ (reference sequence). Trimming cost V 5 bases and J 3 bases; bases outside gene matches: 11. The CDR3 sequence is 19 residues long. The CDR3 sequence is CASSPPAGTSGGHYNEQFF. The CDR3 bases are TGTGCCAGCAGCCCACCCGCCGGGACTAGCGGGGGGCACTACAATGAGCAGTTCTTC.

This clone turned up a few times. The chain combines TRBV5-1 with TRBJ2-7; 7 bases match TRBD2. This CDR3 is 17 amino acids long. Unmatched junction bases numbered 16, after V lost 5 bases and J lost 2 bases. Germline V gives CDR1 SGHRS, CDR2 YFSETQ. The CDR3 sequence: CASSFELAGDLAYEQYF. DNA of the CDR3: TGCGCCAGCAGTTTCGAATTGGCGGGGGACCTGGCCTACGAGCAGTACTTC.

This clone was found a few times. V is TRBV6-6 and J is TRBJ2-7, with 8 bases lining up with TRBD2. The CDR3 extends over 15 amino acids. Germline lookup yields CDR1 MNHNY and CDR2 SVGAGI (reference sequence). V lost 5 bases to trimming and J lost 6 bases; unmatched junction nucleotides: 12. The CDR3 region is CASSPTRGGSGEQYF. The CDR3 DNA sequence: TGTGCCAGCAGTCCCACTCGCGGGGGGTCGGGCGAGCAGTACTTC.

The J gene is TRBJ2-1, the V gene TRBV2; D might be TRBD2 (6 bases). The CDR3 sequence is 14 residues long. CDR1 SNHLY and CDR2 FYNNEI come from the germline V gene. V was cut by 3 bases and J by 4 bases, with 10 bases left in between. CDR3 DNA: TGTGCCAGCAGTGATCAAGGAGGGTACAATGAGCAGTTCTTC. Its protein is CASSDQGGYNEQFF.